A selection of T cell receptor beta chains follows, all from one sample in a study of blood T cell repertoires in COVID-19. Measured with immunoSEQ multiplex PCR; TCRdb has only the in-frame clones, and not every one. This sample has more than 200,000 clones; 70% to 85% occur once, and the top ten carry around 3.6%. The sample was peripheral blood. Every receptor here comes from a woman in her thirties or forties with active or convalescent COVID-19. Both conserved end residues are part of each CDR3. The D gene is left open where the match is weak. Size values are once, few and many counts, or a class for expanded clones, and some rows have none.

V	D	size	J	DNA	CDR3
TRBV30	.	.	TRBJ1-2	TGTGCCGGCTCGATTATAGGGGCGGGAGATGGCTACACCTTC	CAGSIIGAGDGYTF
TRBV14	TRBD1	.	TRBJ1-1	TGTGCCAGCAGCCAGGACAGGGGGCGTACTGAAGCTTTCTTT	CASSQDRGRTEAFF
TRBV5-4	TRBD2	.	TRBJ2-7	TGTGCCAGCAGCTTCACTAGCGGGGGAGATTACGAGCAGTACTTC	CASSFTSGGDYEQYF
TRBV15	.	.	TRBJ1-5	TGTGCCACCAGCAGAGATCGGGACACCTATCAGCCCCAGCATTTT	CATSRDRDTYQPQHF
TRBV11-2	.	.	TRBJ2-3	TGTGCCAGCAGCGCCCCTCTTGGGGGGGGGCTGGGCGGGGATACGCAGTATTTT	CASSAPLGGGLGGDTQYF
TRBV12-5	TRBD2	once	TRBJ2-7	TGTGCTAGTGGTTCAACGAGGGGACTAGCGGGCGACGAGCAGTACTTC	CASGSTRGLAGDEQYF
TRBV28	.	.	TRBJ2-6	TGTGCCAGCAGTTCCGCCGCAGTCTCTGGGGCCAACGTCCTGACTTTC	CASSSAAVSGANVLTF
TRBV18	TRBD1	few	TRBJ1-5	TGTGCCAGCTCACCGGGACAGGGGATTCAGCCCCAGCATTTT	CASSPGQGIQPQHF
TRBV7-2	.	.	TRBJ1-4	TGTGCCAGCAGCCAAGGAGGGGAAGTGTTTGAAAAACTGTTTTTT	CASSQGGEVFEKLFF
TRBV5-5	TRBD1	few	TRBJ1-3	TGTGCCAGCAGCCCTTGGACAGGGGGCTTCTCTGGAAACACCATATATTTT	CASSPWTGGFSGNTIYF
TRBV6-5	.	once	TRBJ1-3	TGTGCCAGCAGACCAGGGCCGGGAAACACCATATATTTT	CASRPGPGNTIYF
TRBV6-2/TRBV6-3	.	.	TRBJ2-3	TGTGCCAGCAGTTACTTCCCCTATCAAACAGATACGCAGTATTTT	CASSYFPYQTDTQYF
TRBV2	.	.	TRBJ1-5	TGTGCCAGCAGTTGGACAGATACTCAGCCCCAGCATTTT	CASSWTDTQPQHF
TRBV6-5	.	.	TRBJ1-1	TGTGCCAGCAGTTACGTAGGAGCGGGGGTGAACACTGAAGCTTTCTTT	CASSYVGAGVNTEAFF
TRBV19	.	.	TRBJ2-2	TGTGCCAGTAGTATAGGCCCAGTATCCACCGGGGAGCTGTTTTTT	CASSIGPVSTGELFF
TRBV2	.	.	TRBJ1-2	TGTGCCAGCAGTGATGGTCCTCGGCGGGGCTACACCTTC	CASSDGPRRGYTF
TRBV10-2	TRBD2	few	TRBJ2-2	TGCGCCATACAAATCCTCGGGACTAGCGGGATGAACACCGGGGAGCTGTTTTTT	CAIQILGTSGMNTGELFF
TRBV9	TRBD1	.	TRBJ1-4	TGTGCCAGCAGCGGGGGACAGGGGTACGAAAAACTGTTTTTT	CASSGGQGYEKLFF
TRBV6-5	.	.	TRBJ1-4	TGTGCCAGCAGTTACTCGAGAGGAGGGAGCGAAAAACTGTTTTTT	CASSYSRGGSEKLFF
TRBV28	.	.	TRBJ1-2	TGTGCCAGCAGTTTTTTTTCTTGGGGGCGCCCAGGCTACACCTTC	CASSFFSWGRPGYTF
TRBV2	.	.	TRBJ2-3	TGTGCCAGCAGTCGATCAGGTTCTAGCACAGATACGCAGTATTTT	CASSRSGSSTDTQYF
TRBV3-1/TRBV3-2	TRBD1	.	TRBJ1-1	TGTGCCAGCAGCCAAGATCGAGGCGGACAGGGGATCGGAAAGGGGAACACTGAAGCTTTCTTT	CASSQDRGGQGIGKGNTEAFF
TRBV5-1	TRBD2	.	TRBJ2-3	TGCGCCAGCAGCCCATGGCGGGGGACAGATACGCAGTATTTT	CASSPWRGTDTQYF
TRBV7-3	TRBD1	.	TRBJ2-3	TGTGCCAGCAGCTTGGGACAGTTGGGCGATACGCAGTATTTT	CASSLGQLGDTQYF
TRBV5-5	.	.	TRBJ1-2	TGTGCCAGCAGCTTGGTGGAGGGGAGGGACGGCTACACCTTC	CASSLVEGRDGYTF
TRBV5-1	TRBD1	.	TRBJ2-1	TGCGCCAGCAGCTGGGACCCCGGGACAGGGTGGAATGAGCAGTTCTTC	CASSWDPGTGWNEQFF
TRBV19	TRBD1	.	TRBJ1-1	TGTGCCAGTAGTATAAATCAGGACAGGAGTGAAGCTTTCTTT	CASSINQDRSEAFF
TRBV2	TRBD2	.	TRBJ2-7	TGTGCCAGCACCCCCCGCGGGGGGCCGGGCGAGCAGTACTTC	CASTPRGGPGEQYF
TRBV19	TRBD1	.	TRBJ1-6	TGTGCCAGTAGCTCTGCGTGGGACAGTAATGGTCCCCTCCACTTT	CASSSAWDSNGPLHF
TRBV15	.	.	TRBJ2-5	TGTGCCACCAGCAGGGGGTCGGACAGTGGGCTAGAGACCCAGTACTTC	CATSRGSDSGLETQYF
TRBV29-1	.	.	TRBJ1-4	TGCAGCGTAGCGGAAACGGGAAATAATGAAAAACTGTTTTTT	CSVAETGNNEKLFF
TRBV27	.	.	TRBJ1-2	TGTGCCAGCAGTTTGACGGGTGGATATGGCTACACCTTC	CASSLTGGYGYTF
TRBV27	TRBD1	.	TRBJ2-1	TGTGCCAGCAAAGACAGGGGATGGTACAATGAGCAGTTCTTC	CASKDRGWYNEQFF
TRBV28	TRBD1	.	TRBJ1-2	TGTGCCAGCAGTTCCTTAGGGGGCTTAAATGGCTACACCTTC	CASSSLGGLNGYTF
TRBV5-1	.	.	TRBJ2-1	TGCGCCAGCAGCTTGGGTTGGAGTGAGCAGTTCTTC	CASSLGWSEQFF
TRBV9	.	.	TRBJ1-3	TGTGCCAGCAGCGTCACCGGACTGGAAGGTCACACCATATATTTT	CASSVTGLEGHTIYF
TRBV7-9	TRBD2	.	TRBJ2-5	TGTGCCAGCAGCTTAGAACTAGCGTCGGGGACCCAGTACTTC	CASSLELASGTQYF
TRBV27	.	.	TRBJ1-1	TGTGCCAGCAGTTTATTTGGTCCAGGGTTGAACACTGAAGCTTTCTTT	CASSLFGPGLNTEAFF
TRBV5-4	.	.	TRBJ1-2	TGTGCCAGCAAGACCTCCGCAGGGTTTGATGGCTACACCTTC	CASKTSAGFDGYTF
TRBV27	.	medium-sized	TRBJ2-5	TGTGCCAGCAGTCCTCTTACGGGGGGCCCCCATAGTAAAGAGACCCAGTACTTC	CASSPLTGGPHSKETQYF
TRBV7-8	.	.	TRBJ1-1	TGTGCCAGCAGCTTGGTCGGGGGACGGAGTGAAGCTTTCTTT	CASSLVGGRSEAFF
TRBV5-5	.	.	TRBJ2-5	TGTGCCAGCAGCTTCTCTGGGGGCCGTCAAGAGACCCAGTACTTC	CASSFSGGRQETQYF
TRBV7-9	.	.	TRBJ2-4	TGTGCCAGCAGGGGGGCCTTTAAAAACATTCAGTACTTC	CASRGAFKNIQYF
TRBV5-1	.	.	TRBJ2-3	TGCGCCAGCAGTGCCTCCGGGTACGATACGCAGTATTTT	CASSASGYDTQYF
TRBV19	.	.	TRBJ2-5	TGTGCCTCCCAAAAGGGGGGGCAAGAGACCCAGTACTTC	CASQKGGQETQYF
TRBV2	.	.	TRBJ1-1	TGTGCCAGCATGCTTGGTGGAGGCGCTTTCTTT	CASMLGGGAFF
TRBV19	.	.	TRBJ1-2	TGTGCCAGTACCATCCCTGGCGGCATTTATGGCTACACCTTC	CASTIPGGIYGYTF
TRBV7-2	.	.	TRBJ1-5	TGTGCCAGCAGCCCAATTACAGGTGGTAATCAGCCCCAGCATTTT	CASSPITGGNQPQHF
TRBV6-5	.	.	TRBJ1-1	TGTGCCAGCAGTTACTCGTTCCAAAAGAGGGCTTTCTTT	CASSYSFQKRAFF
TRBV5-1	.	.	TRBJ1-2	TGCGCCAGCAGCTTGGGCTCAGGCGGCTACACCTTC	CASSLGSGGYTF
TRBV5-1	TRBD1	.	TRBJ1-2	TGCGCCAGCAGCGTCGGGACAGGAGAAAGCTATGGCTACACCTTC	CASSVGTGESYGYTF
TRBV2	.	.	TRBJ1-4	TGTGCCAGCAGTTCTGCAGGGGTGGCTAATGAAAAACTGTTTTTT	CASSSAGVANEKLFF
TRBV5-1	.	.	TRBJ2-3	TGCGCCACCAGAGGGGGAACAATTAGCACAGATACGCAGTATTTT	CATRGGTISTDTQYF
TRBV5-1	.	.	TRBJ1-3	TGCGCCAGCAGCTTGGAGCCCGCCCCGGGGATATCTGGAAACACCATATATTTT	CASSLEPAPGISGNTIYF
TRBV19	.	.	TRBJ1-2	TGTGCCAGTAGTATTGGACTGGAAGCCTATGGCTACACCTTC	CASSIGLEAYGYTF
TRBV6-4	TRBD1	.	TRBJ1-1	TGTGCCAGCAGCCCCGACAGGGGCGCTGAAGCTTTCTTT	CASSPDRGAEAFF
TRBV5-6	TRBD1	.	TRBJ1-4	TGTGCCAGCCACGGACAGGTTAATGAAAAACTGTTTTTT	CASHGQVNEKLFF
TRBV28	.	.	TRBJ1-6	TGTGCCAGCAGTTTATCGGTGACAGGAAATTCACCCCTCCACTTT	CASSLSVTGNSPLHF
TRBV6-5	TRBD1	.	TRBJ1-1	TGTGCCAGCGCCGGGACAGTGAACACTGAAGCTTTCTTT	CASAGTVNTEAFF